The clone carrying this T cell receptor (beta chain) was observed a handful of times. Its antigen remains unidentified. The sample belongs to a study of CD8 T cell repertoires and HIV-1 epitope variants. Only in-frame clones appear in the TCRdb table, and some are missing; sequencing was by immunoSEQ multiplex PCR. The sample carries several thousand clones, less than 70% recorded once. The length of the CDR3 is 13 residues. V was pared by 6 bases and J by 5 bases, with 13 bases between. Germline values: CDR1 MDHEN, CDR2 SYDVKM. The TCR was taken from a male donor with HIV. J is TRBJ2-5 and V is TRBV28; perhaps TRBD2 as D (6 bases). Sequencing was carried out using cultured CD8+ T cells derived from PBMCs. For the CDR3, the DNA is TGTGCCAGCAGCTGGTCTCGGGAGGAGACCCAGTACTTC. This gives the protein CASSWSREETQYF. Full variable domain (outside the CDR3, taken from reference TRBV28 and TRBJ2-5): DVKVTQSSRYLVKRTGEKVFLECVQDMDHENMFWYRQDPGLGLRLIYFSYDVKMKEKGDIPEGYSVSREKKERFSLILESASTNQTSMYLCASSWSREETQYFGPGTRLLVL.